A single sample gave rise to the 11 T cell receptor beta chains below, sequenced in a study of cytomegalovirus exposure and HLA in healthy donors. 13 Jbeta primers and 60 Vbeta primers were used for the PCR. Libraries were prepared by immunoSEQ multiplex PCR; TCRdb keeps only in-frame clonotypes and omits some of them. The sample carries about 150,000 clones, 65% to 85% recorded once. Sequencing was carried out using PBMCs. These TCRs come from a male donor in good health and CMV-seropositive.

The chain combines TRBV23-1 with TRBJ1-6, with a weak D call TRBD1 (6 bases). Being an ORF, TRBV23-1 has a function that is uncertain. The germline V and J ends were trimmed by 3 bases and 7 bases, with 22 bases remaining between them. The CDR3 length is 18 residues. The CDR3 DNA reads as TGCGCCAGCAGTCACTCCCGGACAGTAAGTATCCTGAATTCACCCCTCCACTTT. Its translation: CASSHSRTVSILNSPLHF.

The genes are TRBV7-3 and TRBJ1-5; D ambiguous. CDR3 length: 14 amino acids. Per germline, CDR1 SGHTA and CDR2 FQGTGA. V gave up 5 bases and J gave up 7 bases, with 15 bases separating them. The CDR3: CASSPVGGSQPQHF. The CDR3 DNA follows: TGTGCCAGCAGCCCGGTCGGAGGGAGCCAGCCCCAGCATTTT. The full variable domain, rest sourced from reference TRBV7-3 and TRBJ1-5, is GAGVSQTPSNKVTEKGKYVELRCDPISGHTALYWYRQSLGQGPEFLIYFQGTGAADDSGLPNDRFFAVRPEGSVSTLKIQRTERGDSAVYLCASSPVGGSQPQHFGDGTRLSIL.

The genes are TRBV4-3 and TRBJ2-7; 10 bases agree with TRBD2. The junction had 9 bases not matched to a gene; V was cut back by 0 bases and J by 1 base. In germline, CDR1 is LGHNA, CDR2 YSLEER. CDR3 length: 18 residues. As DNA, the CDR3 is TGCGCCAGCAGCCAAGATCCCACTAGCGGGGACGGGTCCTACGAGCAGTACTTC. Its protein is CASSQDPTSGDGSYEQYF.

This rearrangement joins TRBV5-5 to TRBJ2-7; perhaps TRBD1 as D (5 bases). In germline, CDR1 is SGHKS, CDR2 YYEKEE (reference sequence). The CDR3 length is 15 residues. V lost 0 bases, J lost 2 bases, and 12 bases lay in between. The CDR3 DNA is TGTGCCAGCAGCTTGGAGGCCAGGGCGACCTACGAGCAGTACTTC. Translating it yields CASSLEARATYEQYF.

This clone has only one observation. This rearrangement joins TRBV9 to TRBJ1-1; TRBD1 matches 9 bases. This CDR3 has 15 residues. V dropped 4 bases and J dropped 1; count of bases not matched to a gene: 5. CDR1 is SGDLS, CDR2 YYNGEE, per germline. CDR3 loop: CASSPKQGANTEAFF. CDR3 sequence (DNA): TGTGCCAGCAGCCCAAAACAGGGGGCGAACACTGAAGCTTTCTTT. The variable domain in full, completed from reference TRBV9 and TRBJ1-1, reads DSGVTQTPKHLITATGQRVTLRCSPRSGDLSVYWYQQSLDQGLQFLIQYYNGEERAKGNILERFSAQQFPDLHSELNLSSLELGDSALYFCASSPKQGANTEAFFGQGTRLTVV.

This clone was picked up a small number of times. CDR3 sequence reads: CASRVHGGGAEAFF. CDR3 in DNA: TGTGCCAGTAGGGTGCATGGTGGTGGAGCTGAAGCTTTCTTT. The gene calls are TRBV19 and TRBJ1-1; D is unclear. Germline CDR1 is LNHDA and CDR2 is SQIVND (reference sequence). The CDR3 covers 14 residues. The germline V and J ends were trimmed by 6 bases and 6 bases, with 17 bases remaining between them.

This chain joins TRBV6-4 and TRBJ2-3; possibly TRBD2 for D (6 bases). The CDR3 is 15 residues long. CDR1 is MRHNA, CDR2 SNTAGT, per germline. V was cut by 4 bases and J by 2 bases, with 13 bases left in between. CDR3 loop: CASSVSSAITDTQYF. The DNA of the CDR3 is TGTGCCAGCAGTGTTTCTAGCGCCATCACAGATACGCAGTATTTT.

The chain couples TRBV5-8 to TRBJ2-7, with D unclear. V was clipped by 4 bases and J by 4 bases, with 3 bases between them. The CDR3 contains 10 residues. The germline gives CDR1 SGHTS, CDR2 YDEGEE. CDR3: CASSLYEQYF. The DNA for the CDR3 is TGTGCCAGCAGCCTATACGAGCAGTACTTC.

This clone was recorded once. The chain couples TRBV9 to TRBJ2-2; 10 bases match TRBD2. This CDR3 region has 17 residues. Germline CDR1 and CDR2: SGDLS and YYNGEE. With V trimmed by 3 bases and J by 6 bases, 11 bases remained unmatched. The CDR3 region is CASSAREREGRAGELFF. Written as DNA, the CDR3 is TGTGCCAGCAGCGCCCGCGAGCGGGAGGGGAGGGCCGGGGAGCTGTTTTTT.

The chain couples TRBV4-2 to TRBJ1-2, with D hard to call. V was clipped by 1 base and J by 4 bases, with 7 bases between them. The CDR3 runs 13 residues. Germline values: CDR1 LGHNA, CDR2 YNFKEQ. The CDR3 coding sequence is TGTGCCAGCAGCCAAGGACAAGGCTATGGCTACACCTTC. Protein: CASSQGQGYGYTF.

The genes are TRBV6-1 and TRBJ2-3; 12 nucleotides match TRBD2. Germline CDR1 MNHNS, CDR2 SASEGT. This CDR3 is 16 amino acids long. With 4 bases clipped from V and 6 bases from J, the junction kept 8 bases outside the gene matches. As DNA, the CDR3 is TGTGCCAGCAGTGGGCTGACTAGCGGGAGAGGGGATACGCAGTATTTT. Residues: CASSGLTSGRGDTQYF.